This T cell receptor beta chain was identified in a study of blood T cell repertoires in COVID-19. Across the whole study: T cells, B-cell-depleted T cells, or PBMCs supplied cDNA or gDNA.

V lost 2 bases, J lost 4 bases, and 8 bases lay in between. The CDR3 totals 14 residues. Germline V gene sequence: CDR1 MNHEY, CDR2 SVGAGI. Source study methods: From reference gene primer amplification, estimates of nucleated cell counts were derived. The method was immunoSEQ multiplex PCR; TCRdb's version includes in-frame clones alone and lacks a portion of them. Clone size and the V and J calls come from that table; the DNA yielded D and trimming. Among a few hundred thousand clones listed, around 90% were seen once. Ages ranged from about 18 to 100 years, with residence in around 24 US areas. Participants were placed into cohorts based on the clinical history they reported.

Sequencing was performed on PBMCs or T cells enriched from blood (not recorded which). The sequence was obtained from a woman under 30 who had recovered from COVID-19. J is TRBJ2-2 and V is TRBV6-5; D not certain. CDR3 DNA: TGTGCCAGCAGTTACATGGTTAGCACCGGGGAGCTGTTTTTT. This codes for CASSYMVSTGELFF.